This T cell receptor (beta chain) was identified in a study of T-cell reconstitution after alpha-beta-depleted transplantation in children. The study, taken as a whole, reports: Surviving thymic progenitors and recipient T cells were the source of high TCRbeta diversity at day 60 in some patients. Newly produced T cells mostly provided counts and TCRbeta diversity after one year, as hyperexpanded clones declined.

Germline CDR1 SGHNT, CDR2 YENEEA. J was trimmed by 1 base and V by 0 bases; bases with no gene match: 5. This CDR3 comprises 16 residues. The TCRbeta library was prepared with unique molecular identifiers. Each CDR3 protein is one row after TCRdb ran MiXCR on the PCR reads. The table lists fewer than 700,000 distinct CDR3 sequences, about an eighth of them singletons. The table lists this clonotype with a few counts. Its antigen is unidentified. The rearrangement joins TRBV11-3 to TRBJ2-7; TRBD2 matches at 8 bases. This receptor was taken from a male patient between 5 and 17 years old who had a stem cell transplant for acute myeloid leukemia, so the T cells may come from the graft donor. Sequenced material: PBMCs, mostly from graft donor cells, taken 360 days after TCRalphabeta/CD19-depleted stem cell transplant. CDR3 residues: CASSLDQSSGSYEQYF. For the CDR3, the DNA is TGTGCCAGCAGCTTAGATCAGTCTAGCGGGTCCTACGAGCAGTACTTC.